Below, 20 T cell receptor beta chains from the same sample are listed, as sequenced in a study of blood T cell repertoires in COVID-19. The method was immunoSEQ multiplex PCR; TCRdb's version includes in-frame clones alone and lacks a portion of them. The sample holds fewer than 600,000 clones, roughly 90% seen once. Sequences were obtained from PBMCs or T cells enriched from blood (not recorded which). The origin of the receptors is a woman between 40 and 55 years old who had recovered from COVID-19.

The chain couples TRBV7-2 to TRBJ2-6; D is undetermined. CDR1 SGHTA and CDR2 FQGNSA come from the germline V gene. The CDR3 is 13 residues long. CDR3 nucleotides: TGTGCTGTTCGCGCGGCGGGGGCCAACGTCCTGACTTTC. Its translation: CAVRAAGANVLTF.

The chain employs TRBV27 and TRBJ2-1; 10 bases align to TRBD1. Germline trimming cut 4 bases from V and 4 bases from J; bases unmatched to any gene: 4. This CDR3 is 15 amino acids long. Germline assignment: CDR1 MNHEY and CDR2 SMNVEV (reference sequence). The CDR3 bases are TGTGCCAGCAGTTGGGGGGACAGGGGTTACAATGAGCAGTTCTTC. Translation: CASSWGDRGYNEQFF.

The V call is TRBV1, the J call TRBJ2-1; the D call TRBD2 from the table was never checked on the DNA. TRBV1 is given as a pseudogene. This CDR3 spans 17 amino acids. The CDR3 sequence is CTSSQGGGLIPYNEQFF. DNA of the CDR3: TGCACCAGCAGCCAAGGTGGCGGCCTCATACCGTACAATGAGCAGTTCTTC.

The chain employs TRBV14 and TRBJ2-1, with D tentatively TRBD2 (5 bases). V lost 0 bases and J 0 bases, leaving 12 bases between the germline ends. Germline CDR1 SGHDN, CDR2 FVKESK. The CDR3 has 17 residues. This chain's CDR3 is CASSQDSAGPSYNEQFF. DNA for the CDR3: TGTGCCAGCAGCCAAGACTCCGCGGGCCCCTCCTACAATGAGCAGTTCTTC. Full variable domain (remainder filled in from reference TRBV14 and TRBJ2-1): EAGVTQFPSHSVIEKGQTVTLRCDPISGHDNLYWYRRVMGKEIKFLLHFVKESKQDESGMPNNRFLAERTGGTYSTLKVQPAELEDSGVYFCASSQDSAGPSYNEQFFGPGTRLTVL.

This rearrangement joins TRBV10-2 to TRBJ2-4; TRBD1 agrees at 9 bases. CDR1 and CDR2 (germline): WSHSY, SAAADI. The CDR3 has 15 amino acids. The V gene end was trimmed by 6 bases and the J gene end by 8 bases; junction bases not matched to a gene: 11. The CDR3 DNA reads as TGCGCCAGCAGAGGGGACAGGGCCCTAGGGGACATTCAGTACTTC. It encodes CASRGDRALGDIQYF.

The chain couples TRBV27 to TRBJ2-3; 11 nucleotides match TRBD2. CDR3 length: 15 amino acids. The germline V gene encodes CDR1 MNHEY and CDR2 SMNVEV (reference sequence). The J segment lost 9 bases and the V segment lost 1 base, leaving 6 bases of the junction unmatched. The CDR3: CASSLYTSGSWTQYF. The CDR3 region has the DNA TGTGCCAGCAGTTTATATACTAGCGGGAGTTGGACGCAGTATTTT.

This chain connects TRBV24-1 to TRBJ2-3, with 12 positions matching TRBD2. Per germline, CDR1 KGHDR and CDR2 SFDVKD. V lost 3 bases to trimming and J lost 4 bases; unmatched junction nucleotides: 7. The CDR3 is 17 amino acids. The CDR3 region has the DNA TGTGCCACCAGTGATGCGAGACTAGCGGGAGTCGCAGATACGCAGTATTTT. Translation gives CATSDARLAGVADTQYF.

V is TRBV2 and J is TRBJ2-5, with 11 bases lining up with TRBD2. The CDR3 length is 14 residues. From germline, CDR1 is SNHLY and CDR2 FYNNEI. Germline trimming cut 5 bases from V and 8 bases from J; bases unmatched to any gene: 7. The CDR3 loop is CASSLAGGAATQYF. CDR3 in DNA: TGTGCCAGCAGTTTAGCGGGAGGGGCGGCAACCCAGTACTTC.

The V and J genes are TRBV6-5 and TRBJ1-1, with TRBD1 as a possible D gene (5 bases). The CDR3 loop spans 15 amino acids. The V gene lost 2 bases and the J gene lost 5 bases, with 15 bases spanning the gap. Germline-derived CDR1 and CDR2 are MNHEY and SVGAGI. The CDR3 bases are TGTGCCAGCAGTTACGAGTGGGGGAGGAAGACTGAAGCTTTCTTT. The encoded protein is CASSYEWGRKTEAFF.

V and J are TRBV5-1 and TRBJ2-1; 11 positions agree with TRBD2. CDR3 length equals 17 residues. Unmatched junction bases numbered 9, after V lost 0 bases and J lost 7 bases. The V gene's germline CDR1 is SGHRS and CDR2 YFSETQ. CDR3 residues: CASSLDQLAGVGNEQFF. CDR3 DNA sequence: TGCGCCAGCAGCTTGGACCAACTAGCGGGAGTTGGGAATGAGCAGTTCTTC.

The chain employs TRBV30 and TRBJ1-4, with 9 bases aligning to TRBD1. CDR1 and CDR2 from the germline V gene are GTSNPN and SVGIG (reference sequence). The ends lost 1 base at V and 7 bases at J; junction bases unmatched: 7. The CDR3 length is 15 residues. The CDR3 nucleotides are TGTGCCTGGAGTGAGGGGACAGGGATCGGTGAAAAACTGTTTTTT. Translation: CAWSEGTGIGEKLFF.

The chain recombines TRBV2 with TRBJ1-6; D perhaps matches TRBD1 (5 bases). The CDR3 extends over 14 amino acids. Trimming took off 3 bases at V and 8 bases at J, with 11 bases between the two ends. Germline V CDR1 and CDR2: SNHLY, FYNNEI. The CDR3 sequence: CASSDISRDSPLHF. Written as DNA, the CDR3 is TGTGCCAGCAGTGATATAAGCAGGGATTCACCCCTCCACTTT.

This rearrangement joins TRBV7-2 to TRBJ2-1, with 10 bases that match TRBD2. The germline V gene has CDR1 SGHTA and CDR2 FQGNSA. V trimming: 3 bases; J trimming: 9 bases; junction bases outside the gene matches: 14. The CDR3 runs 17 residues. The CDR3, as DNA: TGTGCCAGCAGCTTTCCATCTAGCGGGAGTTTTTCAGGTGAGCAGTTCTTC. Its translation is CASSFPSSGSFSGEQFF.

The chain links TRBV6-4 to TRBJ2-7; D unresolved. Trimming removed 1 base from V and 1 base from J, with 11 bases in between. Germline CDR1 is MRHNA and CDR2 is SNTAGT. CDR3 length: 15 amino acids. The DNA of the CDR3 is TGTGCCAGCAGTGACTTGGCAGGCGATTCCTACGAGCAGTACTTC. The encoded protein is CASSDLAGDSYEQYF.

The chain uses TRBV21-1 and TRBJ2-5; TRBD2, the table's D call, lacks a check against the DNA. TRBV21-1 is a pseudogene. This CDR3 spans 18 amino acids. The CDR3 is CASSAHGLARAYQETQYF. The CDR3 DNA follows: TGTGCCAGCAGCGCCCACGGACTAGCGCGAGCGTACCAAGAGACCCAGTACTTC.

The chain joins TRBV9 to TRBJ1-2; D might be TRBD1 (5 bases). V was shortened by 4 bases and J by 8 bases, with 18 bases between the two germline ends. Germline CDR1 and CDR2: SGDLS and YYNGEE. The CDR3 covers 14 residues. The CDR3 coding sequence is TGTGCCAGCAGCCCTCCTCAGGGCAGAATGGGCTACACCTTC. Its translation is CASSPPQGRMGYTF.

This chain links TRBV28 with TRBJ1-2, with D possibly matching TRBD1 (5 bases). V was pared by 5 bases and J by 2 bases, with 15 bases between. Germline V lookup: CDR1 MDHEN, CDR2 SYDVKM. CDR3 size: 15 residues. CDR3 DNA: TGTGCCAGCAGTACACTAACGTCAGGGAACTATGGCTACACCTTC. Protein: CASSTLTSGNYGYTF.

The V call is TRBV3-1 (or the pseudogene TRBV3-2), the J call TRBJ2-3, with a tentative D call TRBD2 (5 bases). The germline V gene encodes CDR1 LGHDT and CDR2 YNNKEL (reference sequence). CDR3 length: 16 amino acids. Trimming stripped 1 base from V and 0 bases from J, with 11 bases between. CDR3 residues: CASSQGFGLSTDTQYF. The CDR3 region has the DNA TGTGCCAGCAGCCAAGGGTTTGGACTCAGCACAGATACGCAGTATTTT.

The chain recombines TRBV5-8 with TRBJ2-5, with D tentatively TRBD1 (6 bases). Between the trimmed V and J ends, which lost 3 bases and 4 bases, there was a span of 10 bases. Germline loops: CDR1 SGHTS, CDR2 YDEGEE. The CDR3 runs to 13 residues. Written as DNA, the CDR3 is TGTGCCAGCAGCTCGGGACAATCAGAGACCCAGTACTTC. Amino acid sequence: CASSSGQSETQYF.

The chain combines TRBV4-1 with TRBJ2-5, with D unclear. There are 13 residues in the CDR3. Trimming took off 4 bases at V and 2 bases at J, with 8 bases between the two ends. Per germline, CDR1 MGHRA and CDR2 YSYEKL. The CDR3 DNA sequence: TGCGCCAGCAGCCCCTCTTATCAAGAGACCCAGTACTTC. This codes for CASSPSYQETQYF.